This T cell receptor beta chain was recovered during a study of early T cells in non-severe SARS-CoV-2 infection (dated by TCRdb to about 2021). Concerning the study at large: Bulk RNA from unsorted whole blood was used for TCR sequencing, so alpha and beta chains could not be paired. The investigation overall reported the following: VDJdb matching was skewed toward anti-spike CD8 responses and likely underestimated virus-specific expansions, missing private and CD4 specificities.

This was a case-control study nested in a cohort of healthcare workers in London, UK, who had nasopharyngeal swab PCR tests and blood samples taken every week. Healthcare workers were recruited between 23 and 31 March 2020, during the week of the UK lockdown, and were followed weekly for up to 16 weeks. The method was 5' RACE. The data were produced on a NextSeq 500. The TCR library protocol attached unique molecular identifiers to individual cDNA molecules to correct for sequencing error and PCR bias. Both TCR alpha and beta chains were sequenced, and tight co-correlation was observed between alpha and beta sequence abundances in each sample. The study's own analysis went as follows. V gene, J gene and CDR3 annotation of TCR sequences was performed with Decombinator V4. TCRs were defined as expanded if a significant change between any two time points was detected under a Poisson model with p below 0.0001. TCR abundances were normalised to the total number of TCRs sequenced per sample and were expressed as counts per million. TRAV1-2 paired with TRAJ12, TRAJ20 or TRAJ33 defined MAIT TCRs, while TRAV10 paired with TRAJ18 defined iNKT TCRs. A search of VDJdb, accessed on 1 November 2021, was run for TCRs annotated to CMV, EBV and SARS-CoV-2, with TCRs annotated for multiple antigens excluded. TCRdb ran its own pipeline on the public reads, namely fastp trimming at Q25 and MiXCR clone calling, and kept in-frame beta chains. Merged by CDR3 protein, the rows form single entries marked with the most common genes and DNA. The V and J calls shown here were made by TCRdb, not taken from the authors' results. This sample holds some 33,000 distinct CDR3 sequences; 5% to 6.5% were observed only once. The ten largest clones represent 20% to 25% of the sample.

The germline V and J ends show losses of 6 bases and 5 bases respectively, and no gene match explains 9 bases of the junction. The CDR3 measures 13 amino acids from cysteine to phenylalanine. The retained sequence is limited to the CDR3, 39 bases, with the frame set at the first base. Taken from the germline V gene (reference sequence), the CDR1 and CDR2 loops are DFQATT and SNEGSKA. The sample holds a few counts of this clonotype. The antigen it binds to is not known. No base qualities exist here, and no much larger clone lies one base off it. What was sequenced was whole blood. This clonotype was obtained from an adult who was a healthcare worker with PCR-confirmed SARS-CoV-2 infection or an uninfected control (not recorded which). The rearranged segments are TRBV20-1 and TRBJ1-1; 7 bases in the middle match TRBD1. The DNA sequence is as follows: TGCAGTGCCGATAAGGGACAGTTGACTGAAGCTTTCTTT. This codes for CSADKGQLTEAFF.